Below are 10 T cell receptor beta chains sequenced from a single sample in a study of patients and donors after allogeneic stem cell transplantation. TCRdb re-derived calls from the RT-PCR reads in MiXCR, one entry per CDR3 protein. The repertoire holds around 240,000 distinct CDR3 sequences, with approximately 14% as singletons. What was sequenced was blood, either unsorted or a sorted T cell fraction (not recorded which). The source of these receptors is a human donor who was either an allogeneic HSCT recipient or a stem cell or donor lymphocyte infusion donor (not recorded which). It is not recorded whose cells these are; they may come from a transplant donor.

The chain employs TRBV20-1 and TRBJ1-6; no clear D. This CDR3 has 14 amino acids. Germline-derived CDR1 and CDR2 are DFQATT and SNEGSKA (reference sequence). Trimming removed 1 base at V and 12 bases at J, with 16 bases between. The CDR3 is CSARGRTAPEPLHF. CDR3 DNA sequence: TGCAGTGCTAGAGGAAGGACGGCCCCTGAACCCCTCCACTTT.

In this sample, this clonotype turned up many times. The chain couples TRBV18 to TRBJ2-5; a weak D match, TRBD1 (5 bases). The V end lost 4 bases, the J end lost 1 base, and 10 bases lay between the germline ends. Per the germline V gene, CDR1 is KGHSH and CDR2 is LQKENI. The CDR3 length is 14 residues. DNA for the CDR3: TGTGCCAGCTCACGCCAGGGATCCCAAGAGACCCAGTACTTC. Its translation: CASSRQGSQETQYF.

The chain has TRBV7-2 and TRBJ2-1; D is unresolved. Germline CDR1 SGHTA, CDR2 FQGNSA. The CDR3 loop spans 16 amino acids. V lost 0 bases and J 0 bases, leaving 9 bases between the germline ends. The CDR3 DNA sequence: TGTGCCAGCAGCTTAGCGTTCTCTGTCTCCTACAATGAGCAGTTCTTC. It codes for CASSLAFSVSYNEQFF.

In this sample, this clonotype turned up many times. The chain employs TRBV18 and TRBJ2-7, with TRBD1 matching over 8 bases. Trimming cost V 2 bases and J 4 bases; bases outside gene matches: 4. In germline, CDR1 is KGHSH, CDR2 LQKENI. CDR3 size: 14 residues. The CDR3 spells CASSPGTGSYEQYF. CDR3 DNA sequence: TGTGCCAGCTCACCAGGGACAGGCTCATACGAGCAGTACTTC. Full variable domain (outside the CDR3, taken from reference TRBV18 and TRBJ2-7): NAGVMQNPRHLVRRRGQEARLRCSPMKGHSHVYWYRQLPEEGLKFMVYLQKENIIDESGMPKERFSAEFPKEGPSILRIQQVVRGDSAAYFCASSPGTGSYEQYFGPGTRLTVT.

The table lists this clonotype with many counts. The chain employs TRBV6-1 and TRBJ2-1, with D maybe TRBD2 (6 bases). With 8 bases removed from V and 3 bases from J, the gap between germline ends came to 14 bases. This CDR3 has 14 amino acids. The germline V gene encodes CDR1 MNHNS and CDR2 SASEGT. CDR3 sequence: CASGIGTVYNEQFF. The CDR3, as DNA: TGTGCCAGCGGGATTGGGACTGTCTACAATGAGCAGTTCTTC.

The rearrangement joins TRBV5-1 to TRBJ1-4; tentatively, D is TRBD1 (5 bases). In germline, CDR1 is SGHRS, CDR2 YFSETQ. The CDR3 sequence is 14 residues long. V was pared by 7 bases and J by 7 bases, with 17 bases between. The CDR3 spells CASWSGSAGEKLFF. CDR3 nucleotide sequence: TGCGCCAGCTGGTCAGGGTCGGCTGGTGAAAAACTGTTTTTT. The variable domain in full, completed from reference TRBV5-1 and TRBJ1-4, reads KAGVTQTPRYLIKTRGQQVTLSCSPISGHRSVSWYQQTPGQGLQFLFEYFSETQRNKGNFPGRFSGRQFSNSRSEMNVSTLELGDSALYLCASWSGSAGEKLFFGSGTQLSVL.

The chain combines TRBV28 with TRBJ1-5, with a tentative D call TRBD1 (5 bases). The V gene's germline CDR1 is MDHEN and CDR2 SYDVKM. CDR3 length: 14 amino acids. Trimming shortened V by 5 bases and J by 0 bases, and 8 bases separated the two germline ends. CDR3 loop: CASSPTASNQPQHF. The CDR3 coding sequence is TGTGCCAGCAGTCCGACAGCTAGCAATCAGCCCCAGCATTTT.

The V call is TRBV5-1, the J call TRBJ2-5; TRBD2 is a possible D gene (7 bases). Germline CDR1 and CDR2: SGHRS and YFSETQ. Trimming cost V 4 bases and J 2 bases, with 15 bases left between them. The CDR3 loop spans 15 amino acids. The CDR3 region has the DNA TGCGCCAGCAGCGGGGGGGCGTTGGCACAAGAGACCCAGTACTTC. Its protein product is CASSGGALAQETQYF.

In this sample, this clonotype turned up once. The CDR3 sequence: CASRPYPTAKANYGYTF. CDR3 coding DNA: TGTGCAAGTCGCCCCTACCCCACAGCAAAAGCTAACTATGGCTACACCTTC. V gene TRBV12-2 combines with J gene TRBJ1-2. TRBV12-2 is reported as a pseudogene. CDR3 length: 17 residues.

This clonotype has a count of ten or more. The V and J genes are TRBV6-5 and TRBJ1-2, with TRBD1 identical over 11 bases. This CDR3 spans 15 amino acids. Germline values: CDR1 MNHEY, CDR2 SVGAGI. V lost 0 bases to trimming and J lost 8 bases; unmatched junction nucleotides: 5. CDR3 sequence (DNA): TGTGCCAGCAGTTACTCGGACAGGGGGCTTCGGGGCTACACCTTC. Translation: CASSYSDRGLRGYTF.